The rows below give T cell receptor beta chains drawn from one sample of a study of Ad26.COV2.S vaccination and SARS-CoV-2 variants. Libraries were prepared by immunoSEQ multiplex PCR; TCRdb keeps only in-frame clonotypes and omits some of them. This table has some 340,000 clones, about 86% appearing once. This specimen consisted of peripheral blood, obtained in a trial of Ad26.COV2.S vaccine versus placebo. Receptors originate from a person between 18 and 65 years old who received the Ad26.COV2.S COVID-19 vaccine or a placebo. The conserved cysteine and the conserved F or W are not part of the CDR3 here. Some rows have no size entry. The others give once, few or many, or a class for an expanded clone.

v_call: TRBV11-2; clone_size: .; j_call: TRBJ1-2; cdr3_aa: ASSRTAKAYGYT
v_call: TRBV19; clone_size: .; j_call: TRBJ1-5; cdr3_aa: ASSIGGLGQALGQH
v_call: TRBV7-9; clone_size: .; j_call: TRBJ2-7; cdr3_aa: ASSLTAYEQY
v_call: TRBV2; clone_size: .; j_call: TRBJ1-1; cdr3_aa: ASSEASRGDTEAF
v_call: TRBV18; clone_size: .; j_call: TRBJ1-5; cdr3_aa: ASSEREAAGVWNQPQH
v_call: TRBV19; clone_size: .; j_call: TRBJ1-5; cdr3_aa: ASSRGRQGGQPQH
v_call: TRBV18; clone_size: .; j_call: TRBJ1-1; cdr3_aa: ASSRLPRGMNTEAF
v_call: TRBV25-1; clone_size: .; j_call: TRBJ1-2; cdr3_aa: ASSPTDRVAGYT
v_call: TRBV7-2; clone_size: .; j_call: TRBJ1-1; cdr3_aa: ASKYRANTEAF
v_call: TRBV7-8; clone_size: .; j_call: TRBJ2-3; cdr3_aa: ASSLGSGGRTDTQY
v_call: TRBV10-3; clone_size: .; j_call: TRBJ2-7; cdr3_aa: AISRNGGGSYEQY
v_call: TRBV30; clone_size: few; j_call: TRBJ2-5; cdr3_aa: AWSRLNRGETQY
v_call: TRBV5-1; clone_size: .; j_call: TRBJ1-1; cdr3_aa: ASMRQENTEAF
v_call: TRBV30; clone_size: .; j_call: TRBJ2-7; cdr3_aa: AWSVLGLAGGYPYEQY
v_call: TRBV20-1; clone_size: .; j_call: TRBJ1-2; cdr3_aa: SASRDGYT
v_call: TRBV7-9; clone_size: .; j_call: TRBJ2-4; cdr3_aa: ASSLAEGVTAKNIQY
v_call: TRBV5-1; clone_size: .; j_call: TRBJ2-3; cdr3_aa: ASSLGQEGTDTQY
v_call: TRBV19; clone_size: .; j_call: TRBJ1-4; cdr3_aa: ASSIGLRGGNREKLF
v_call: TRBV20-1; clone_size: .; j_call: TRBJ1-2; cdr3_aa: SASGGRKYYGYT
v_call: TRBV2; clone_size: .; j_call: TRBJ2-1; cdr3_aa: ASRVTGVRNNEQF
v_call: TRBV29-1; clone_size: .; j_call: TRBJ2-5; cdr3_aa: SVGSALSRGAETQY
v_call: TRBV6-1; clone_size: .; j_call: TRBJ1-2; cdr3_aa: ASSDTGLGYGYT
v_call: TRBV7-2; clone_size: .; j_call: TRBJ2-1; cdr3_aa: ASRTPGLGGHNEQF
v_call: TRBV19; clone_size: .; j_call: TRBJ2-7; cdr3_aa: ASSTYRGANYEQY
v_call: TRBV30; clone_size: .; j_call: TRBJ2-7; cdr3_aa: AYSPGQEPYEQY
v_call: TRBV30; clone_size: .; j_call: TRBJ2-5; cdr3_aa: ALKRGETQY
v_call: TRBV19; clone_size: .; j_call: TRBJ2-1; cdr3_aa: ASSIWGDEQF
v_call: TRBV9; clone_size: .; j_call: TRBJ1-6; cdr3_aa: ASSVEASAPPLH
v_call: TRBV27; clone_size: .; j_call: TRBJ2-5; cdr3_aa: ASSLETGRETQY
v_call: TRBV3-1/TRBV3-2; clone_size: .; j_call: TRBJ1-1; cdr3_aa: ASVSYPDVMGAF
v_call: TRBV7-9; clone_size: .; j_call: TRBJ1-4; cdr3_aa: ASSTRVLNEKLF
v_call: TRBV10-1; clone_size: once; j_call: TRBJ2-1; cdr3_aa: ASSLGLYNEQF
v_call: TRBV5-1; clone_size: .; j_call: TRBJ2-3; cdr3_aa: ASSLESGGDTQY
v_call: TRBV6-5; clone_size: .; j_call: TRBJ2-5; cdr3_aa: ASTYGGGAAETQY
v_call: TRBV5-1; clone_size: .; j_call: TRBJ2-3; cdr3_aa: ASSKTSGGADTQY